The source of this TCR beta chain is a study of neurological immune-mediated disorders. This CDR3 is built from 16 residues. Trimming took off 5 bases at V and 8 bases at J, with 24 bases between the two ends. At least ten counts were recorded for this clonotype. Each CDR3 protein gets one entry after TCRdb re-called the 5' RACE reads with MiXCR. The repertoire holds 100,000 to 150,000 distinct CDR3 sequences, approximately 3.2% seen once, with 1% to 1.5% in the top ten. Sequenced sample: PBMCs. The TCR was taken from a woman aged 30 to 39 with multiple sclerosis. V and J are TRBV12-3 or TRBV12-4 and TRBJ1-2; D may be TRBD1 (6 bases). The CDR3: CASSRTVSGGARGYTF. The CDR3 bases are TGTGCCAGCAGTAGAACCGTGTCGGGGGGCGCCCGGGGCTACACCTTC.